Listed below are T cell receptor beta chains from one sample, sequenced in a study of regulatory and conventional T cells in RAG deficiency. The table came from immunoSEQ multiplex PCR; TCRdb's copy has only in-frame clones and leaves some out. The table lists about 24,000 clones, 95% to 96% of them singletons. These data were likewise used in another study, on regulatory T cells.

Sequencing was done on a sample of CD25- CD4+ T cells sorted from blood. The source of these receptors is a human donor in good health. CDR3s include the opening cysteine and the closing phenylalanine or tryptophan. Each record gives: J gene, clone size, V gene, D gene, CDR3 DNA, CDR3 protein. A D gene is named only where the DNA matches it firmly. Only part of the rows carry a size: once, few, many, or a class if the clone is expanded.

J: TRBJ2-2; size: .; V: TRBV14; D: TRBD1; DNA: TGTGCCAGCAGCCTATGGACAGGGGGCAACACCGGGGAGCTGTTTTTT; CDR3: CASSLWTGGNTGELFF
J: TRBJ1-3; size: .; V: TRBV5-4; D: TRBD1; DNA: TGTGCCAGCAGCTTCCTGACAGGGGGCATCGGAAACACCATATATTTT; CDR3: CASSFLTGGIGNTIYF
J: TRBJ2-1; size: .; V: TRBV19; D: .; DNA: TGTGCCAGTAGTATATTCGGTGGCAATGAGCAGTTCTTC; CDR3: CASSIFGGNEQFF
J: TRBJ1-1; size: .; V: TRBV28; D: .; DNA: TGTGCCAGCAGAGGAGACCCTAACACTGAAGCTTTCTTT; CDR3: CASRGDPNTEAFF
J: TRBJ2-4; size: .; V: TRBV5-1; D: TRBD2; DNA: TGCGCCAGCAGCTTGGGACGGGCGGGGGGTAAAAACATTCAGTACTTC; CDR3: CASSLGRAGGKNIQYF
J: TRBJ1-6; size: .; V: TRBV5-5; D: .; DNA: TGTGCCAGCAGCCAGGGATGGAGCTCCTATAATTCACCCCTCCACTTT; CDR3: CASSQGWSSYNSPLHF
J: TRBJ2-4; size: .; V: TRBV30; D: .; DNA: TGTGCCTGGGGGATGGGGGCGCAGTTCATTCAGTACTTC; CDR3: CAWGMGAQFIQYF
J: TRBJ2-7; size: .; V: TRBV7-3; D: .; DNA: TGTGCCAGCAGCTTGGACCGGGGATACGAGCAGTACTTC; CDR3: CASSLDRGYEQYF
J: TRBJ1-4; size: once; V: TRBV11-1; D: TRBD1; DNA: TGTGCCAGCAGCTTAGATCCAGGGGGCAATGAAAAACTGTTTTTT; CDR3: CASSLDPGGNEKLFF
J: TRBJ2-2; size: .; V: TRBV29-1; D: .; DNA: TGCAGCGTTGAAAATAGACGGCCGGGGGCCGGGGAGCTGTTTTTT; CDR3: CSVENRRPGAGELFF